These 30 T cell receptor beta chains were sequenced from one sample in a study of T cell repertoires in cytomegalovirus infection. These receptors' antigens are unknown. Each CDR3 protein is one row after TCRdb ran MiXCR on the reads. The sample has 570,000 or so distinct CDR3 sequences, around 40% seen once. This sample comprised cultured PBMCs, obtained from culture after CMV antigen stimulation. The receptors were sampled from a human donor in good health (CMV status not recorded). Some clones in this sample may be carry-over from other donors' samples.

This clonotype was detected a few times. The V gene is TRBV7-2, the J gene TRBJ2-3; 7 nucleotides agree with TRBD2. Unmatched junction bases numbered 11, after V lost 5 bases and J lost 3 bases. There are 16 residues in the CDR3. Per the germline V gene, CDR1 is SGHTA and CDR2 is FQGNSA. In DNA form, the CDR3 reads TGTGCCAGCAGCCGCCTGTGGGGGGGGGATACAGATACGCAGTATTTT. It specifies CASSRLWGGDTDTQYF. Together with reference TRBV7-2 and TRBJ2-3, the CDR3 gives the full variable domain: GAGVSQSPSNKVTEKGKDVELRCDPISGHTALYWYRQSLGQGLEFLIYFQGNSAPDKSGLPSDRFSAERTGGSVSTLTIQRTQQEDSAVYLCASSRLWGGDTDTQYFGPGTRLTVL.

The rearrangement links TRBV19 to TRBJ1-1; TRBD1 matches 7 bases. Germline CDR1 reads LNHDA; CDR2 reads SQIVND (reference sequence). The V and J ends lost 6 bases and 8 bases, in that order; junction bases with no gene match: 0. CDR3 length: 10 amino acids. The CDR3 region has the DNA TGTGCCAGTAGGACAGGGGAAGCTTTCTTT. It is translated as CASRTGEAFF.

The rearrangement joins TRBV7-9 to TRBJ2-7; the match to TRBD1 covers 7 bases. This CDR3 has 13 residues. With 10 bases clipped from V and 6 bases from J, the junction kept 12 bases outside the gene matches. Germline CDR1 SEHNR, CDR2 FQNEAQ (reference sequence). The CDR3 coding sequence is TGTGCCATACCAGGACAGGAAGGGGTCGAGCAGTACTTC. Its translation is CAIPGQEGVEQYF.

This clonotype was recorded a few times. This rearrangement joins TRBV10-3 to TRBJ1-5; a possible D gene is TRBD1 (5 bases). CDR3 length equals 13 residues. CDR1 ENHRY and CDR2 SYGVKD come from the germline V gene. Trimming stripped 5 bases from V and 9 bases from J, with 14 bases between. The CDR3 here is CAISKGETGPQHF. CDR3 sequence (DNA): TGTGCCATCAGTAAAGGGGAGACGGGGCCCCAGCATTTT.

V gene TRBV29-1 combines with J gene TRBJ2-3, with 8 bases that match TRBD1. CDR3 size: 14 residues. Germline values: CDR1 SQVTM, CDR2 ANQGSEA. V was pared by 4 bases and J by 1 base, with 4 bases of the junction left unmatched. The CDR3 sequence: CSVAQGGRTDTQYF. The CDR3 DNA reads TGCAGCGTTGCACAGGGGGGACGCACAGATACGCAGTATTTT.

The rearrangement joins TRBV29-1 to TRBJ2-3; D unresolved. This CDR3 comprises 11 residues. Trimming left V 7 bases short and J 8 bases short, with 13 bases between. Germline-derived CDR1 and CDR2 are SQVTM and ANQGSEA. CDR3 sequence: CSADPESTQYF. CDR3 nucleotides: TGCAGCGCTGACCCGGAGAGTACGCAGTATTTT.

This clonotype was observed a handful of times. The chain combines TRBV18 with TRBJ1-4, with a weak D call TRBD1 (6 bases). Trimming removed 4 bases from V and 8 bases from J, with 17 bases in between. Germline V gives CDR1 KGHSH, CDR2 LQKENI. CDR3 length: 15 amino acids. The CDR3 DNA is TGTGCCAGCTCACTCGTCCGGGACATATACGAAAAACTGTTTTTT. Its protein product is CASSLVRDIYEKLFF.

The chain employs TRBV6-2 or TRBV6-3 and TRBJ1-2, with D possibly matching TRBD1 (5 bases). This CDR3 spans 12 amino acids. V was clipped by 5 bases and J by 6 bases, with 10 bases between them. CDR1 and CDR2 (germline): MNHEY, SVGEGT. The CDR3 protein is CASSRATDGYTF. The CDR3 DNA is TGTGCCAGCAGTCGGGCGACAGATGGCTACACCTTC.

The CDR3 DNA reads as TGTGCCAGCACTTCCTACGCCGCGGGACAGAATAAAGAGACCCAGTACTTC. Protein sequence: CASTSYAAGQNKETQYF. The V and J genes are TRBV6-6 and TRBJ2-5; perhaps TRBD1 as D (7 bases). This CDR3 spans 17 amino acids. V gave up 7 bases and J gave up 3 bases, with 24 bases separating them. CDR1 and CDR2 (germline): MNHNY, SVGAGI (reference sequence).

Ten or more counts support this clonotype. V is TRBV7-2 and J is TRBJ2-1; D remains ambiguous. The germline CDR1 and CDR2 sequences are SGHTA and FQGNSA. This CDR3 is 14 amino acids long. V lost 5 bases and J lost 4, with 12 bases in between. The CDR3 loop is CASSPLRSYNEQFF. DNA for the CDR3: TGTGCCAGCAGCCCCCTCAGGAGTTACAATGAGCAGTTCTTC.

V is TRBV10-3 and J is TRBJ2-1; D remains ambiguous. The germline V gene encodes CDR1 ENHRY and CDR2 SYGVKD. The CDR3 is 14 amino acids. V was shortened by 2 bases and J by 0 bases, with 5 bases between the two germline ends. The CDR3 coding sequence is TGTGCCATCAGTGAGGCCAGCTCCTACAATGAGCAGTTCTTC. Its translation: CAISEASSYNEQFF.

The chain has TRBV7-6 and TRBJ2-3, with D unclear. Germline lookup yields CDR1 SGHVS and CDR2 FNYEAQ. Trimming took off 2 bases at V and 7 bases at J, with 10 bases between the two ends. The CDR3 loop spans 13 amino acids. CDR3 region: CASSLLTLHTQYF. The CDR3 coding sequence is TGTGCCAGCAGCTTACTAACCCTCCATACGCAGTATTTT.

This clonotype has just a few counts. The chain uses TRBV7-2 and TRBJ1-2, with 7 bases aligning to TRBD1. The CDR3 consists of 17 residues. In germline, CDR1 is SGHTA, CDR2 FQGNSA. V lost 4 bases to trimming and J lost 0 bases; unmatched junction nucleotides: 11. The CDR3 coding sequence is TGTGCCAGCAGCTCACCTAGGGGGCAGGGGCCTAACTATGGCTACACCTTC. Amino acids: CASSSPRGQGPNYGYTF.

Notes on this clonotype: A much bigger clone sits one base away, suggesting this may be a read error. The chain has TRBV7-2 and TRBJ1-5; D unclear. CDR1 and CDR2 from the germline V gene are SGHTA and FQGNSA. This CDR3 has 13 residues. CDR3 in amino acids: CVSSLWSVEPQHF. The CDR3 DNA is TGTGTCAGCAGCTTATGGTCGGTAGAGCCCCAGCATTTT.

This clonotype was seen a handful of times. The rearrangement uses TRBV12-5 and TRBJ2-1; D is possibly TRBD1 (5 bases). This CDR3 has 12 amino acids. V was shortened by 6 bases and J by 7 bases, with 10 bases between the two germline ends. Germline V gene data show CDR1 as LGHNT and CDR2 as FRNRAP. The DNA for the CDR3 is TGTGCTAGTGGAGGGGAATCTAATGAGCAGTTCTTC. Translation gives CASGGESNEQFF. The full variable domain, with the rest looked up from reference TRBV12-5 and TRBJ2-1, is DARVTQTPRHKVTEMGQEVTMRCQPILGHNTVFWYRQTMMQGLELLAYFRNRAPLDDSGMPKDRFSAEMPDATLATLKIQPSEPRDSAVYFCASGGESNEQFFGPGTRLTVL.

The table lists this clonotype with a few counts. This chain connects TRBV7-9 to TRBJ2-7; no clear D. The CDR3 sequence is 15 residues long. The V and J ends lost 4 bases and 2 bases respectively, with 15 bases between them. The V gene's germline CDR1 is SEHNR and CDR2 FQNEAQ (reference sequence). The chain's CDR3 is CASSYDLLRAYEQYF. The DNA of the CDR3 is TGTGCCAGCAGCTATGACCTTTTACGAGCCTACGAGCAGTACTTC.

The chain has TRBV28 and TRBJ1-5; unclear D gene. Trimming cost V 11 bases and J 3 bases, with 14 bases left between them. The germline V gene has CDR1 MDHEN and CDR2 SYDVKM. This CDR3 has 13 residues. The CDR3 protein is CACRGGNNQPQHF. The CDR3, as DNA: TGTGCCTGTCGGGGAGGTAACAATCAGCCCCAGCATTTT.

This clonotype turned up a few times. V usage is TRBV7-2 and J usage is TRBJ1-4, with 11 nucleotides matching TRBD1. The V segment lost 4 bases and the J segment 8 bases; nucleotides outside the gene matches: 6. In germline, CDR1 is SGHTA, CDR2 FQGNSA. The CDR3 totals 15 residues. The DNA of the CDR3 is TGTGCCAGCAGCTCCTGGACAGGGGGCAACGAAAAACTGTTTTTT. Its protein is CASSSWTGGNEKLFF.

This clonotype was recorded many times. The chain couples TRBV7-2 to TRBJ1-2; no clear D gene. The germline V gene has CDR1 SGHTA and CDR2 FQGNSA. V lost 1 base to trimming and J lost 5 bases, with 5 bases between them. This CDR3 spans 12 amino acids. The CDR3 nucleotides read TGTGCCAGCAGCTTAGGGCCTTATGGCTACACCTTC. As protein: CASSLGPYGYTF.

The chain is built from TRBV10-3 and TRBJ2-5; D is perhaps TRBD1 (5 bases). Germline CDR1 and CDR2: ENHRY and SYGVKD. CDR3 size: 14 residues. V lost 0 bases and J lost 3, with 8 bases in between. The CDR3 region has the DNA TGTGCCATCAGTGAGTCAAGCAGGGAAGAGACCCAGTACTTC. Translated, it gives CAISESSREETQYF.

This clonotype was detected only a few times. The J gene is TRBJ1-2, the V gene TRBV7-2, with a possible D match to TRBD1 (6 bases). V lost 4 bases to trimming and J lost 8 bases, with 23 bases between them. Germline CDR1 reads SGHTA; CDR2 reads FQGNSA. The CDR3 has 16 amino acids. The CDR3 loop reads CASSSRGGGFARGYTF. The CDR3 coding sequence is TGTGCCAGCAGCTCCCGGGGAGGGGGGTTCGCCAGGGGCTACACCTTC.

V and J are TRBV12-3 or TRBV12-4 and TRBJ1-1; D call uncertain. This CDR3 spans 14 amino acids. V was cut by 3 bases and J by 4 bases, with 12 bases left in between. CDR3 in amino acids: CASSLRERSTEAFF. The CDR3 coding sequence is TGTGCCAGCAGTTTGCGTGAAAGAAGCACTGAAGCTTTCTTT.

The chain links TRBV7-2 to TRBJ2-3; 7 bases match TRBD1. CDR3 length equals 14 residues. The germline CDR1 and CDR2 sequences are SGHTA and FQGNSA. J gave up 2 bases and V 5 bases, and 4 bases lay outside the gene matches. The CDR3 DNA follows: TGTGCCAGCAGCCTTGGGACAGTCACAGATACGCAGTATTTT. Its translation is CASSLGTVTDTQYF.

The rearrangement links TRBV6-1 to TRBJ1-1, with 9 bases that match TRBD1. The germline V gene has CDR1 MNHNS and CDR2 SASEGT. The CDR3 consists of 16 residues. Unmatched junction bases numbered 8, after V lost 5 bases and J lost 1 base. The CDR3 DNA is TGTGCCAGCAGTTACAGGGGGCGAGTTCGGAACACTGAAGCTTTCTTT. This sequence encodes CASSYRGRVRNTEAFF.

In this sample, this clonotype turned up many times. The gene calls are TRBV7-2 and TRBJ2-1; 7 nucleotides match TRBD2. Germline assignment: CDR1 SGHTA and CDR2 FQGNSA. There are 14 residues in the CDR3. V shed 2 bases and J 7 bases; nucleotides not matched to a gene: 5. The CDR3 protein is CASSLSGGGNEQFF. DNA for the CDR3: TGTGCCAGCAGCTTATCGGGCGGGGGAAATGAGCAGTTCTTC.

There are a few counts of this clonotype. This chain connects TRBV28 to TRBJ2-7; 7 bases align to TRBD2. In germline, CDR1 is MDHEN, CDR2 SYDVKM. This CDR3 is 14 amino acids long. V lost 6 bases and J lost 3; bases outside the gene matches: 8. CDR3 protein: CASRPGGGRYEQYF. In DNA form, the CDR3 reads TGTGCCAGCAGGCCGGGGGGAGGCCGCTACGAGCAGTACTTC.

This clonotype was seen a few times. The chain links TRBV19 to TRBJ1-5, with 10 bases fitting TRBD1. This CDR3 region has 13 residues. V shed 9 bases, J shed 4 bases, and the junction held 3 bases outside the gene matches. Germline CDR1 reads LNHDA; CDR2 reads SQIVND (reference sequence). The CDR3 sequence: CASGQGVNQPQHF. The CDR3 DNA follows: TGTGCCAGCGGACAGGGGGTTAATCAGCCCCAGCATTTT. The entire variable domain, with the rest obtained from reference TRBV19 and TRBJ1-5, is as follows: DGGITQSPKYLFRKEGQNVTLSCEQNLNHDAMYWYRQDPGQGLRLIYYSQIVNDFQKGDIAEGYSVSREKKESFPLTVTSAQKNPTAFYLCASGQGVNQPQHFGDGTRLSIL.

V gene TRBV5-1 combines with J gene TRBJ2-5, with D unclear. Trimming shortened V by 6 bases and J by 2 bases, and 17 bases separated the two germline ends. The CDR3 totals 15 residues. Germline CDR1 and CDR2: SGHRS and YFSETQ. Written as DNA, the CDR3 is TGCGCCAGCAATCCCTGGGCGGCTAGACAAGAGACCCAGTACTTC. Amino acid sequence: CASNPWAARQETQYF.

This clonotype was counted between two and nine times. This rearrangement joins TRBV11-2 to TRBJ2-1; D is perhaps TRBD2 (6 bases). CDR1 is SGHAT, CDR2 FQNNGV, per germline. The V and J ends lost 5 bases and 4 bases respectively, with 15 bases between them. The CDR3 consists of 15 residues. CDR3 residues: CASSLTGRGYNEQFF. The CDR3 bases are TGTGCCAGCAGCCTGACCGGCCGGGGGTACAATGAGCAGTTCTTC.

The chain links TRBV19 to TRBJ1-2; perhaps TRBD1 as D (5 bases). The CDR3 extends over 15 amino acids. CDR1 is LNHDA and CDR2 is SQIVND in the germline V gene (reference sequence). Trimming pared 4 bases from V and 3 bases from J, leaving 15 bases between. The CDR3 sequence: CASSTPGRGHYGYTF. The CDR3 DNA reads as TGTGCCAGTAGTACCCCCGGGAGGGGACACTATGGCTACACCTTC.